Shown below are 10 T cell receptor beta chains from a single sample sequenced in a study of post-analysis software for immune sequencing data. The antigens these receptors bind are not known. Unique molecular identifiers were built into the TCR beta cDNA libraries. TCRdb passed the PCR reads through MiXCR, listing each CDR3 protein once. The repertoire holds about 180,000 distinct CDR3 sequences, with about 30% as singletons. Study-level results: Relative to controls, patients had 4 or 5 TRBV segments at higher frequency, with TRBV5-6, TRBV5-1 and TRBV20-1 among these.

The sequenced sample was blood. The receptors were sampled from a girl between 10 and 17 years old with multiple sclerosis.

V usage is TRBV20-1 and J usage is TRBJ1-1, with TRBD1 as a possible D gene (6 bases). The CDR3 has 14 residues. The V end was cut by 3 bases, the J end by 1 base, with 12 bases between. The germline CDR1 and CDR2 sequences are DFQATT and SNEGSKA (reference sequence). For the CDR3, the DNA is TGCAGTGCTAGGAAACAGGGTCGGAACACTGAAGCTTTCTTT. It codes for CSARKQGRNTEAFF.

This clonotype was counted between two and nine times. The chain joins TRBV12-3 or TRBV12-4 to TRBJ2-7; maybe TRBD1 (5 bases). This CDR3 has 14 amino acids. Trimming cost V 0 bases and J 2 bases, with 8 bases left between them. The CDR3 loop reads CASSLANRPYEQYF. CDR3 sequence (DNA): TGTGCCAGCAGTTTAGCGAACAGGCCCTACGAGCAGTACTTC.

V usage is TRBV29-1 and J usage is TRBJ2-1; TRBD2 matches at 9 bases. This CDR3 spans 19 amino acids. The junction had 27 bases not matched to a gene; V was cut back by 2 bases and J by 13 bases. From germline, CDR1 is SQVTM and CDR2 ANQGSEA. CDR3 region: CSVEPIYGSGSIFRETQFF. DNA for the CDR3: TGCAGCGTTGAACCCATCTATGGTAGCGGGAGTATTTTTAGGGAGACCCAGTTCTTC.

In its sample, this clonotype was seen many times. V is TRBV28 and J is TRBJ2-3; TRBD2 agrees at 9 bases. CDR3 length: 15 residues. Germline CDR1 is MDHEN and CDR2 is SYDVKM. V shed 8 bases, J shed 3 bases, and the junction held 9 bases outside the gene matches. This CDR3 is CASHVSAGGTDTQYF. The CDR3 nucleotides are TGTGCCAGCCACGTCTCCGCGGGAGGGACAGATACGCAGTATTTT.

Many counts were recorded for this clonotype. This chain connects TRBV5-1 to TRBJ2-1; no reliable D call. The germline gives CDR1 SGHRS, CDR2 YFSETQ. This CDR3 is 18 amino acids long. V was shortened by 0 bases and J by 2 bases, with 18 bases between the two germline ends. CDR3 sequence (DNA): TGCGCCAGCAGCTTGGACTCCTTCGCAGCCCATACCTACAATGAGCAGTTCTTC. This translates into CASSLDSFAAHTYNEQFF.

V usage is TRBV14 and J usage is TRBJ1-2, with a weak D call TRBD1 (5 bases). The CDR3 runs to 15 residues. Germline V gene lookup returns CDR1 SGHDN and CDR2 FVKESK. The V gene lost 1 base and the J gene lost 8 bases, with 17 bases spanning the gap. CDR3 DNA sequence: TGTGCCAGCAGCCAAGTTCGCGGGGCCCCCTTGGGCTACACCTTC. Amino acid sequence: CASSQVRGAPLGYTF.

This clonotype has a count of ten or more. This chain uses TRBV7-2 with TRBJ1-5, with D unresolved. CDR1 SGHTA and CDR2 FQGNSA come from the germline V gene. The CDR3 is 14 amino acids. Trimming shortened V by 1 base and J by 0 bases, and 4 bases separated the two germline ends. The CDR3: CASSLVLSNQPQHF. In nucleotides, the CDR3 is TGTGCCAGCAGCTTAGTACTTAGCAATCAGCCCCAGCATTTT.

V usage is TRBV6-6 and J usage is TRBJ1-1; D gene ambiguous. Trimming shortened V by 0 bases and J by 6 bases, and 8 bases separated the two germline ends. Germline CDR1 MNHNY, CDR2 SVGAGI (reference sequence). The CDR3 length is 13 residues. CDR3 coding DNA: TGTGCCAGCAGTTACTCGAGTGGTGCTGAAGCTTTCTTT. It encodes CASSYSSGAEAFF.

This clonotype was found many times. The V call is TRBV10-3, the J call TRBJ1-2; no firm D call. V dropped 3 bases and J dropped 4 bases, with 9 bases sitting between them. CDR1 and CDR2 (germline): ENHRY, SYGVKD. The CDR3 has 13 residues. Written as DNA, the CDR3 is TGTGCCATCAGTGACTCGCCCTCCTATGGCTACACCTTC. It specifies CAISDSPSYGYTF.

Notes on this clonotype: A read error may produce the germline difference seen at one junction end. The chain couples TRBV6-5 to TRBJ1-2; the D gene is possibly TRBD1 (6 bases). This CDR3 is 14 amino acids long. Germline values: CDR1 MNHEY, CDR2 SVGAGI. CDR3 region: CASSESTGWYDYTF. The CDR3 bases are TGTGCCAGCAGTGAATCTACAGGGTGGTATGACTACACCTTC.